One and the same sample provided the 2 T cell receptor beta chains below, sequenced in a study of blood T cell repertoires in COVID-19. Sequenced by immunoSEQ multiplex PCR; TCRdb stores in-frame clones only, minus some. The table shows hundreds of thousands of clones, with about 90% occurring only once. The sequencing sample was made of PBMCs or T cells enriched from blood (not recorded which). The receptors were gathered from a man in his forties in a cohort exposed to, infected with or recovered from COVID-19 (not recorded which).

The chain combines TRBV5-6 with TRBJ2-1; maybe TRBD1 (6 bases). Germline CDR1 is SGHDT and CDR2 is YYEEEE. The length of the CDR3 is 16 residues. Trimming pared 2 bases from V and 3 bases from J, leaving 15 bases between. CDR3 nucleotide sequence: TGTGCCAGCAGCTTACGGGAACAGGGAAACTACAATGAGCAGTTCTTC. This encodes CASSLREQGNYNEQFF.

The V call is TRBV5-1, the J call TRBJ2-7, with 15 bases fitting TRBD2. CDR3 length: 18 amino acids. V was pared by 0 bases and J by 5 bases, with 9 bases of the junction left unmatched. Germline-derived CDR1 and CDR2 are SGHRS and YFSETQ. CDR3 sequence: CASSLAGTSGRLPDEQYF. In DNA, the CDR3 is TGCGCCAGCAGCTTGGCCGGGACTAGCGGGAGGCTCCCGGACGAGCAGTACTTC.